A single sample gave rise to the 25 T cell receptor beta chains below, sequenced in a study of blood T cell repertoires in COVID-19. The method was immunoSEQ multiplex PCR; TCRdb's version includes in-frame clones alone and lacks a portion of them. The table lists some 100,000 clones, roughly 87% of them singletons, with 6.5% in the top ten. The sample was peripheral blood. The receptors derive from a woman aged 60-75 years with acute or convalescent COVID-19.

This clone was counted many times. The CDR3 nucleotides read TGCGCCAGCTCCCTCGACGGGACTGGAGGAAACACCATATATTTT. This gives the protein CASSLDGTGGNTIYF. This chain connects TRBV5-1 to TRBJ1-3; a possible D gene is TRBD1 (5 bases). CDR1 SGHRS and CDR2 YFSETQ come from the germline V gene. This CDR3 contains 15 residues. V was cut by 7 bases and J by 4 bases, with 18 bases left in between.

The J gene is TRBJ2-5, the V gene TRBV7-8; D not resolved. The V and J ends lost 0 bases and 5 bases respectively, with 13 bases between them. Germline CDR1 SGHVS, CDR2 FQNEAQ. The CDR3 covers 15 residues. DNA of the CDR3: TGTGCCAGCAGCTTAGCCTTATACGTCGGGGAGACCCAGTACTTC. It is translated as CASSLALYVGETQYF.

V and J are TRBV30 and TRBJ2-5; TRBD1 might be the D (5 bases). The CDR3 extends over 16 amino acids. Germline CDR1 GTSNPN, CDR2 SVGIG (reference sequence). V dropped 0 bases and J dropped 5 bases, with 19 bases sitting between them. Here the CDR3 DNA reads TGTGCCTGGAGTGTAAGAACAGGTTGGGGTCGGGAGACCCAGTACTTC. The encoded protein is CAWSVRTGWGRETQYF.

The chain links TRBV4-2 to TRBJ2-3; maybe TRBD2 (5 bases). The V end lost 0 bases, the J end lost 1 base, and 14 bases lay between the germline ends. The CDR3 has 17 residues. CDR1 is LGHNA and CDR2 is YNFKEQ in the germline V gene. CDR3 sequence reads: CASSQDGVGRGTDTQYF. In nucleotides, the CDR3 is TGTGCCAGCAGCCAAGATGGAGTCGGGCGGGGCACAGATACGCAGTATTTT.

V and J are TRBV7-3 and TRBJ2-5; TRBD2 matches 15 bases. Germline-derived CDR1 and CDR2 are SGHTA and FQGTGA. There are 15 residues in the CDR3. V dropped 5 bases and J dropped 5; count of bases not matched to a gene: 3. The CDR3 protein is CASSGGTSGRETQYF. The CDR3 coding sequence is TGTGCCAGCAGCGGCGGGACTAGCGGGAGGGAGACCCAGTACTTC.

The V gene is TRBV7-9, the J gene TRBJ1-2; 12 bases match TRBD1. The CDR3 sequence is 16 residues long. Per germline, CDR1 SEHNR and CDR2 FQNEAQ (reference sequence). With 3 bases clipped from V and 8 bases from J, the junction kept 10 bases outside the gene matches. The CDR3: CASSFGPGQGAAGYTF. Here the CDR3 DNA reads TGTGCCAGCAGCTTTGGACCGGGACAGGGGGCGGCGGGCTACACCTTC.

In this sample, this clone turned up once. CDR3 DNA sequence: TGCGCCAGCAGCCATGCTTCTAGCGGAACCTACAATGAGCAGTTCTTC. This encodes CASSHASSGTYNEQFF. The V and J genes are TRBV4-1 and TRBJ2-1; TRBD2 aligns across 7 bases. The CDR3 consists of 16 residues. Germline loops: CDR1 MGHRA, CDR2 YSYEKL. The V and J ends lost 3 bases and 2 bases, in that order; junction bases with no gene match: 7.

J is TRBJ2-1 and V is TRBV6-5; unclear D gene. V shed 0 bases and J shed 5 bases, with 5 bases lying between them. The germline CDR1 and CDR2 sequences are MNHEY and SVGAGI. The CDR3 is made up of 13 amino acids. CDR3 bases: TGTGCCAGCAGTTACTCGTCGGACAATGAGCAGTTCTTC. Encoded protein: CASSYSSDNEQFF.

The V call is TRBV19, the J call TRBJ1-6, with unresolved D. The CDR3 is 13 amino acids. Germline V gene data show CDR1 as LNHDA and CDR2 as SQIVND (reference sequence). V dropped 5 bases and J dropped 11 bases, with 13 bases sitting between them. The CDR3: CASSRETRTPLHF. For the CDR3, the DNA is TGTGCCAGTAGTCGGGAAACCCGAACACCCCTCCACTTT.

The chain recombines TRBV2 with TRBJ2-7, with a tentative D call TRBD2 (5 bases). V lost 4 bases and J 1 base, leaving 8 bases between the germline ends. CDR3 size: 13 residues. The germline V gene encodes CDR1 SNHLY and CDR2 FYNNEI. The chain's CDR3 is CASSGPGSYEQYF. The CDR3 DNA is TGTGCCAGCAGTGGCCCGGGATCCTACGAGCAGTACTTC. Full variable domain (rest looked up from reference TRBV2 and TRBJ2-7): EPEVTQTPSHQVTQMGQEVILRCVPISNHLYFYWYRQILGQKVEFLVSFYNNEISEKSEIFDDQFSVERPDGSNFTLKIRSTKLEDSAMYFCASSGPGSYEQYFGPGTRLTVT.

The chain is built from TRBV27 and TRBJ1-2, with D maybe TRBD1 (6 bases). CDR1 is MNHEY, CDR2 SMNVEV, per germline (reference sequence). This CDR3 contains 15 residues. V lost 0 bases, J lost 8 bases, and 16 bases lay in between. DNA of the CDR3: TGTGCCAGCAGTTTATCGGGGGCGCCCCGGGGCGGCTACACCTTC. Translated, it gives CASSLSGAPRGGYTF.

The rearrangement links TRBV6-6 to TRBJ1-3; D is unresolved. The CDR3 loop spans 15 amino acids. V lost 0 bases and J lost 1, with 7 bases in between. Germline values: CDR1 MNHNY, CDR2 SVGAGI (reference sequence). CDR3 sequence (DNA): TGTGCCAGCAGTTACTCGGAGGGATCTGGAAACACCATATATTTT. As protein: CASSYSEGSGNTIYF.

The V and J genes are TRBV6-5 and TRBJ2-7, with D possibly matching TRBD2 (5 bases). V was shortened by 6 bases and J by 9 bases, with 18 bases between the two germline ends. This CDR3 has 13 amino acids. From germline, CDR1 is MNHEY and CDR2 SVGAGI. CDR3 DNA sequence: TGTGCCAGCAGCTCGGGTCCCTCGGCGGGGCAGTACGTC. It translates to CASSSGPSAGQYV.

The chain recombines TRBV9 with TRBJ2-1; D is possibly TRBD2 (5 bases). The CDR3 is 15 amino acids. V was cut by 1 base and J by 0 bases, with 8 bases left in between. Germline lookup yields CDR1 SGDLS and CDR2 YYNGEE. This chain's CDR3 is CASSVNGLSYNEQFF. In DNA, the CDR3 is TGTGCCAGCAGCGTAAATGGACTCTCCTACAATGAGCAGTTCTTC.

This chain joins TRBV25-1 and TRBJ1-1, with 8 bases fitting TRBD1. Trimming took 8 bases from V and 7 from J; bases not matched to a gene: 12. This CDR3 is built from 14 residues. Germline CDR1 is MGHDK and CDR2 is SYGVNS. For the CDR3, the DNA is TGTGCCAGCGTCTCTACAGGGGGAATAGGTGAAGCTTTCTTT. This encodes CASVSTGGIGEAFF.

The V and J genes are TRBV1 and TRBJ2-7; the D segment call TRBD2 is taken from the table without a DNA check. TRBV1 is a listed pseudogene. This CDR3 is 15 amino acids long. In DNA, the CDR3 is TGCACCAGCGGCCCACTATTCAATAGCTCCTACGAGCAGTACGTC. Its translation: CTSGPLFNSSYEQYV.

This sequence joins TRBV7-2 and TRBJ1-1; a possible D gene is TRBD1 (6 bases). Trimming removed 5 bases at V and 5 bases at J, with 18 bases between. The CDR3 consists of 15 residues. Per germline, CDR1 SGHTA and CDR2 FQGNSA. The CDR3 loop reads CASSKTDRLITEAFF. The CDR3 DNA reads TGTGCCAGCAGCAAAACCGACAGGTTAATTACTGAAGCTTTCTTT.

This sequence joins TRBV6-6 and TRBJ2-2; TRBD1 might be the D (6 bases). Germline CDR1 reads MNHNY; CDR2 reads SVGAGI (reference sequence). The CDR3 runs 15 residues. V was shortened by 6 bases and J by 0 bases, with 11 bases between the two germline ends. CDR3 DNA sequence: TGTGCCAGCAGATTAGGGGACACGAACACCGGGGAGCTGTTTTTT. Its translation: CASRLGDTNTGELFF.

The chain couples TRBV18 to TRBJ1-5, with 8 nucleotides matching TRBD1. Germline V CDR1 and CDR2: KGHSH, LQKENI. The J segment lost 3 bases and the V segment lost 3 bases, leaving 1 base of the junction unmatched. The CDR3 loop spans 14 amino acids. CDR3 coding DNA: TGTGCCAGCTCACCGGGACAGGTCAATCAGCCCCAGCATTTT. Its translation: CASSPGQVNQPQHF.

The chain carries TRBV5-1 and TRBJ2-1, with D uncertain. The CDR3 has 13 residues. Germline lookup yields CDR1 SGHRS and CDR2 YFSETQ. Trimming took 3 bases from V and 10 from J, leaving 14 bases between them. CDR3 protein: CASSSLLEDEQFF. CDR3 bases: TGCGCCAGCAGCTCCCTTCTAGAAGACGAGCAGTTCTTC.

The CDR3 spells CASSTGQSNQPQHF. DNA for the CDR3: TGCGCCAGCAGCACTGGACAGTCCAATCAGCCCCAGCATTTT. This sequence joins TRBV5-1 and TRBJ1-5, with a tentative D call TRBD1 (6 bases). Trimming took 4 bases from V and 3 from J, leaving 11 bases between them. The CDR3 extends over 14 amino acids. The germline V gene encodes CDR1 SGHRS and CDR2 YFSETQ.

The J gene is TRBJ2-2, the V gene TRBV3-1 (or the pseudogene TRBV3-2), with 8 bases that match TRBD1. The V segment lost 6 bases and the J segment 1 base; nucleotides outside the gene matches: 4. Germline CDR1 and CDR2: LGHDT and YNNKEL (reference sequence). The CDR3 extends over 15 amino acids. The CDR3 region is CASSPGTGNTGELFF. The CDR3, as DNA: TGTGCCAGCAGTCCCGGGACAGGGAACACCGGGGAGCTGTTTTTT.

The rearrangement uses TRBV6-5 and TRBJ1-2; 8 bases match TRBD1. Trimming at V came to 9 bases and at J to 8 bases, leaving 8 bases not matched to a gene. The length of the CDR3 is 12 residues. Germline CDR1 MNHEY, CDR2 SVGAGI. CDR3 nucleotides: TGTGCCAGTTTAGACAGGGGCCAAGGCTACACCTTC. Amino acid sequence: CASLDRGQGYTF.

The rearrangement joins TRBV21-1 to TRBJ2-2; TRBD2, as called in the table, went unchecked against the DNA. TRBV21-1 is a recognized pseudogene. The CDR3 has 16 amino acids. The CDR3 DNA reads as TGTGCCAGCAGCGGGGGGGGGCCCCCGAACACCGGGGAGCTGTTTTTT. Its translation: CASSGGGPPNTGELFF.

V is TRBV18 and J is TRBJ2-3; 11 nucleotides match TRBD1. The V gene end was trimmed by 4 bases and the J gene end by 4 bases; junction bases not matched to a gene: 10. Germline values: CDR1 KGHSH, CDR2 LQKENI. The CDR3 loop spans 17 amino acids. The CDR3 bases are TGTGCCAGCTCACTATCTTCTTCGGGACAGGGGGCAGATACGCAGTATTTT. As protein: CASSLSSSGQGADTQYF.